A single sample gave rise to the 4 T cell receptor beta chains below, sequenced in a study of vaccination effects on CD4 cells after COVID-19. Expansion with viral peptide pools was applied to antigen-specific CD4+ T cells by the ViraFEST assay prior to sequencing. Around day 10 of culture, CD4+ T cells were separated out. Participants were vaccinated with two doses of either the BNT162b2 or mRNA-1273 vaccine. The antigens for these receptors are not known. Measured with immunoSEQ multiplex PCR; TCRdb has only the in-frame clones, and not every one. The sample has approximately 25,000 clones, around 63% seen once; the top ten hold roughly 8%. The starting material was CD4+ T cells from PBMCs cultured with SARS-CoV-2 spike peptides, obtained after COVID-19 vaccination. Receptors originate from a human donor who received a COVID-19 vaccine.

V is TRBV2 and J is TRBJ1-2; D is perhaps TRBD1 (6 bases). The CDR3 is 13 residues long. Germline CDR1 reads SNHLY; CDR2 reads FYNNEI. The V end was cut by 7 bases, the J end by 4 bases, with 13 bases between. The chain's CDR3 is CASKQGQTYGYTF. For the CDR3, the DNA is TGTGCCAGCAAACAAGGACAGACCTATGGCTACACCTTC.

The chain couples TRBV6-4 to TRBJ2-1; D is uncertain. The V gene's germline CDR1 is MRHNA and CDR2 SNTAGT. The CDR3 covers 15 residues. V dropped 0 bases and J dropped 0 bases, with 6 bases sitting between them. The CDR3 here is CASSDSGYSYNEQFF. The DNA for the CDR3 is TGTGCCAGCAGTGACTCGGGGTACTCCTACAATGAGCAGTTCTTC.

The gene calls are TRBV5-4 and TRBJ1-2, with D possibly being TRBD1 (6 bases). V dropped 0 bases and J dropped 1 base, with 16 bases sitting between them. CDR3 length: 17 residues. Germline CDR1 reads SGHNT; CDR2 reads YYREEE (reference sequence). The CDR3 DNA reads TGTGCCAGCAGCTTGGAAGCCAGGGGAGGCTATAACTATGGCTACACCTTC. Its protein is CASSLEARGGYNYGYTF.

CDR3 protein: CASSLMGGEQFF. The CDR3 nucleotides are TGTGCCAGCAGCTTGATGGGGGGTGAGCAGTTCTTC. The rearrangement joins TRBV5-5 to TRBJ2-1; tentative D call: TRBD2 (6 bases). Trimming took off 1 base at V and 9 bases at J, with 8 bases between the two ends. Germline values: CDR1 SGHKS, CDR2 YYEKEE (reference sequence). The CDR3 extends over 12 amino acids.